This is a list of T cell receptor beta chains from one sample in a study of shared clonotypes between healthy human individuals. Profiled with immunoSEQ multiplex PCR; TCRdb holds only in-frame clones, not every one. The data hold some 2,500,000 clones, with 85% to 95% observed a single time. What was sequenced was naive CD4+ T cells from PBMCs. These receptors were taken from a man between 18 and 29 years old in good health. Some clones in this sample may be carry-over from other donors' samples. Both conserved end residues are part of each CDR3. D genes are given only for firm matches. Rows may omit the clone size; those that give it use once, few, many or a size class.

TRBV5-1	-	-	TRBJ2-7	TGCGCCAGCAGCTTGGAGGACGCAACGGCCTACGAGCAGTACTTC	CASSLEDATAYEQYF
TRBV9	-	TRBD2	TRBJ2-1	TGTGCCAGCTCTCGACTAGCGGGATCACATGAGCAGTTCTTC	CASSRLAGSHEQFF
TRBV29-1	few	-	TRBJ1-2	TGCAGCATCGGGACATACCAGAGGGATGGCTACACCTTC	CSIGTYQRDGYTF
TRBV4-1	-	-	TRBJ2-6	TGCGCCAGCACCCCCAGGGTAACTGGGGCCAACGTCCTGACTTTC	CASTPRVTGANVLTF
TRBV28	-	TRBD1	TRBJ1-4	TGTGCCAGCAGTCCCGGGACAGGTTATGAAAAACTGTTTTTT	CASSPGTGYEKLFF
TRBV6-1	once	TRBD1	TRBJ1-1	TGTGCCAGCAGCTTACAAGGGACAGGGGGTCCTGAAGCTTTCTTT	CASSLQGTGGPEAFF
TRBV4-1	-	-	TRBJ1-1	TGCGCCAGCAGCCAAGTCCACAGGGACTCGAACACTGAAGCTTTCTTT	CASSQVHRDSNTEAFF
TRBV9	-	-	TRBJ2-5	TGTGCCAGCAGCGTAGAGTTTAGGGTGCCCCAGGGGCAAGAGACCCAGTACTTC	CASSVEFRVPQGQETQYF
TRBV19	-	-	TRBJ1-4	TGTGCCAGTAGTATGAGCGGCCCCTTAACACTGTTTTTT	CASSMSGPLTLFF
TRBV27	-	TRBD1	TRBJ2-7	TGTGCCAGCAGTTTATCGGTGGACAGGCGGGCCTACGAGCAGTACTTC	CASSLSVDRRAYEQYF
TRBV7-2	-	-	TRBJ1-1	TGTGCCAGCAGCCTAGGACGGAACACTGAAGCTTTCTTT	CASSLGRNTEAFF
TRBV27	-	TRBD2	TRBJ2-2	TGTGCCAGCAGTTTCCGGGTGGGACTAGCGGGAGTGGGGCACACCGGGGAGCTGTTTTTT	CASSFRVGLAGVGHTGELFF
TRBV18	-	-	TRBJ1-2	TGTGCCAGCTCACCCGGATCCGGGACGGACTATGGCTACACCTTC	CASSPGSGTDYGYTF
TRBV5-5	once	-	TRBJ2-7	TGTGCCAGCAGCTTGGGTCGTTGGGGCGAGCAGTACTTC	CASSLGRWGEQYF
TRBV10-3	-	-	TRBJ1-1	TGTGCCATTCAGGGTCAACTGAACACTGAAGCTTTCTTT	CAIQGQLNTEAFF
TRBV27	-	-	TRBJ1-3	TGTGCCAGCAGTTTAAGAGGGGGAAACACCATATATTTT	CASSLRGGNTIYF
TRBV30	-	-	TRBJ1-5	TGTGCCTGGAGACCTAATAGCAATCAGCCCCAGCATTTT	CAWRPNSNQPQHF
TRBV5-1	-	-	TRBJ2-1	TGCGCCAGCAGCCTCGGGGTTTACAATGAGCAGTTCTTC	CASSLGVYNEQFF
TRBV2	-	-	TRBJ1-4	TGTGCCAGCAGGAGTAGTATTAGTGAAAAACTGTTTTTT	CASRSSISEKLFF
TRBV5-1	-	-	TRBJ1-4	TGCGCCAGCAGCATGACGGTGGGGGAAAAACTGTTTTTT	CASSMTVGEKLFF
TRBV5-1	-	TRBD1	TRBJ1-2	TGCGCCAGCAGCCCGCAGGGGGCGTTTGGCTACACCTTC	CASSPQGAFGYTF
TRBV11-3	-	-	TRBJ2-3	TGTGCCAGCAGCTTAGGGGTTGTGGATACGCAGTATTTT	CASSLGVVDTQYF
TRBV6-1	-	-	TRBJ2-1	TGTGCCAGCAGTTCAATTGGGGGCGCCTCCAATGAGCAGTTCTTC	CASSSIGGASNEQFF
TRBV19	-	TRBD1	TRBJ2-1	TGTGCCAGTAGTACGAGGGGACAGGGCCTGCGCGGTGAGCAGTTCTTC	CASSTRGQGLRGEQFF
TRBV25-1	once	-	TRBJ1-2	TGTGCCAGCAAAGAACCTCAGGGCGGCTATGGCTACACCTTC	CASKEPQGGYGYTF
TRBV5-1	-	TRBD1	TRBJ2-3	TGCGCCAGCAGGGCCCAGGGGACAGCAGATACGCAGTATTTT	CASRAQGTADTQYF
TRBV19	-	-	TRBJ2-7	TGTGCCAGCAAACCCATGGGGACCTACGAGCAGTACTTC	CASKPMGTYEQYF
TRBV5-1	few	-	TRBJ1-2	TGCGCCAGCAGCAAAGAACAGGGAGCTGGCTACACCTTC	CASSKEQGAGYTF
TRBV5-4	-	-	TRBJ2-1	TGTGCCAGCAGCCGGGAACCCTCCAATGAGCAGTTCTTC	CASSREPSNEQFF
TRBV28	-	-	TRBJ1-5	TGTGCCAGCAGTTTAGGGGGTTATAGCAATCAGCCCCAGCATTTT	CASSLGGYSNQPQHF